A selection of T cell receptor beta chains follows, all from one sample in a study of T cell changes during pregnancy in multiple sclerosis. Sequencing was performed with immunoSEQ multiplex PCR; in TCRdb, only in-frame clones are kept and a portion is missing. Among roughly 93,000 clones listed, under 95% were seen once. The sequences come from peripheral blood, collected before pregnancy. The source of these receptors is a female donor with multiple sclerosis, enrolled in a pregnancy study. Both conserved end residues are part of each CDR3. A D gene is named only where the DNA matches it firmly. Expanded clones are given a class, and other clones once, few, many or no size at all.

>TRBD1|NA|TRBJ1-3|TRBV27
CASSSRDRGSGNTIYF
TGTGCCAGCAGTTCCCGGGACAGGGGCTCTGGAAACACCATATATTTT
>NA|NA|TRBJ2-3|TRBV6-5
CASSPFRGATDTQYF
TGTGCCAGCAGTCCTTTCCGGGGGGCCACAGATACGCAGTATTTT
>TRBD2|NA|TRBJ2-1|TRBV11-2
CASSNRGGYNEQFF
TGTGCCAGCAGCAATCGCGGGGGATACAATGAGCAGTTCTTC
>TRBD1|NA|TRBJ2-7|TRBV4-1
CASSQDRQGVLFSYEQYF
TGCGCCAGCAGCCAAGATAGGCAGGGGGTGTTATTTTCCTACGAGCAGTACTTC
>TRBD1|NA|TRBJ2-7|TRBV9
CASSAQTGYEQYF
TGTGCCAGCAGCGCCCAGACAGGGTACGAGCAGTACTTC
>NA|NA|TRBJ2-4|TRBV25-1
CASSFKRGGIQYF
TGTGCCAGCAGTTTTAAAAGGGGAGGCATTCAGTACTTC
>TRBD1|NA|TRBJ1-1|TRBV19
CYQGDTEAFF
TGTTACCAGGGGGACACTGAAGCTTTCTTT
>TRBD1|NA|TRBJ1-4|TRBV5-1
CASSRLTGTGGVSEKLFF
TGCGCCAGCAGCCGACTTACCGGGACAGGGGGCGTAAGTGAAAAACTGTTTTTT
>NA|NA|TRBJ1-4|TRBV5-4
CASSMAGTKKENLFF
TGTGCCAGCAGCATGGCCGGGACAAAGAAGGAGAACCTGTTTTTT
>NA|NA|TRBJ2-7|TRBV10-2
CASSVPGLSHYEQYF
TGCGCCAGCAGCGTTCCGGGACTCAGCCACTACGAGCAGTACTTC
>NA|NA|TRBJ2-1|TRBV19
CASSTTRAGRSYNEQFF
TGTGCCAGTAGTACCACCCGAGCAGGGCGCTCCTACAATGAGCAGTTCTTC
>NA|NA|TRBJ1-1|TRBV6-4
CASSLDRNTEAFF
TGTGCCAGCAGTTTGGACAGGAACACTGAAGCTTTCTTT
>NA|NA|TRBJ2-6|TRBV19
CASTRRESLTGANVLTF
TGTGCCAGTACCCGAAGGGAGTCCCTCACTGGGGCCAACGTCCTGACTTTC
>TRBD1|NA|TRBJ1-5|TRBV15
CATSSSQGAQPQHF
TGTGCCACCAGCAGTTCCCAGGGGGCTCAGCCCCAGCATTTT
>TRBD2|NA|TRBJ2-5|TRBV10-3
CAISPGLASWETQYF
TGTGCCATCAGTCCGGGACTAGCCTCATGGGAGACCCAGTACTTC
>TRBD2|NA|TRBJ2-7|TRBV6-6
CASSLGLAGFPYEQYF
TGTGCCAGCAGCCTTGGACTAGCGGGATTCCCCTACGAGCAGTACTTC
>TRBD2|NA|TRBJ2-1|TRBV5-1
CASSQLAGVYNEQFF
TGCGCCAGCAGCCAGTTAGCGGGGGTATACAATGAGCAGTTCTTC
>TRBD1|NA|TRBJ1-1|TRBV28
CASSNRGSWANTEAFF
TGTGCCAGCAGTAACAGGGGGAGTTGGGCGAACACTGAAGCTTTCTTT
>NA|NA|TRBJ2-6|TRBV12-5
CASGFRGASFGANVLTF
TGTGCTAGTGGTTTTCGGGGGGCCTCCTTTGGGGCCAACGTCCTGACTTTC
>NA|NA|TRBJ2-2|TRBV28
CASSTGTFTGELFF
TGTGCCAGCAGTACAGGGACATTTACCGGGGAGCTGTTTTTT
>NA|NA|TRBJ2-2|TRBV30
CAWSVLGGAGELFF
TGTGCCTGGAGTGTCTTAGGCGGGGCCGGGGAGCTGTTTTTT
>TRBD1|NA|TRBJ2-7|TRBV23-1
CASSHPGGTGSYEQYF
TGCGCCAGCAGTCACCCCGGGGGGACAGGGTCCTACGAGCAGTACTTC
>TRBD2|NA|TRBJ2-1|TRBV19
CASSASGARYNEQFF
TGTGCCAGTAGCGCTAGCGGGGCCAGGTACAATGAGCAGTTCTTC
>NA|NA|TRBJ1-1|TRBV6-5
CASSYEQLRGTEAFF
TGTGCCAGCAGTTACGAACAACTCCGGGGCACTGAAGCTTTCTTT
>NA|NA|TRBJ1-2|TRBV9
CASSVDRSFNYGYTF
TGTGCCAGCAGCGTAGACAGGAGTTTCAACTATGGCTACACCTTC
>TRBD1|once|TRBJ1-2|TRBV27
CASSPPWGQGAGGYTF
TGTGCCAGCAGTCCCCCATGGGGACAGGGGGCTGGCGGCTACACCTTC
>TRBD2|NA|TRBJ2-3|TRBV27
CASSLSASGLSDTQYF
TGTGCCAGCAGTCTTTCCGCTAGCGGGCTATCAGATACGCAGTATTTT
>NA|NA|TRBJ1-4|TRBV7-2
CASSSGRDLNEKLFF
TGTGCCAGCAGCTCCGGACGGGATCTTAATGAAAAACTGTTTTTT
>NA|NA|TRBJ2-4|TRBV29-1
CSVEDRDIQYF
TGCAGCGTTGAAGACAGGGACATTCAGTACTTC
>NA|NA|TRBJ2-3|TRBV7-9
CASSTGGVVKDTQYF
TGTGCCAGCAGCACCGGGGGAGTGGTAAAAGATACGCAGTATTTT
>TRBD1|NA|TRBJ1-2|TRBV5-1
CASSWGQGGNYGYTF
TGCGCCAGCAGCTGGGGACAGGGAGGTAACTATGGCTACACCTTC
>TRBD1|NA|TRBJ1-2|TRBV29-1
CSVDRQGLYGYTF
TGCAGCGTTGATAGACAGGGCCTTTATGGCTACACCTTC
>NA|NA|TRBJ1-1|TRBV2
CASSEARGGAEAFF
TGTGCCAGCAGTGAAGCGCGAGGGGGGGCTGAAGCTTTCTTT
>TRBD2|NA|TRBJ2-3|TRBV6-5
CASSYRQGGKDTQYF
TGTGCCAGCAGTTACCGGCAGGGAGGGAAAGATACGCAGTATTTT
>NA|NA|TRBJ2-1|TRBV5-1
CASSLDRVINEQFF
TGCGCCAGCAGCTTGGACAGGGTAATCAATGAGCAGTTCTTC
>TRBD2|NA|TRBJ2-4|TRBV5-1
CASSLAVLAGGRAKNIQYF
TGCGCCAGCAGCTTGGCGGTACTAGCGGGAGGGCGAGCCAAAAACATTCAGTACTTC
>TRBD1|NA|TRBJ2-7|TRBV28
CASSLLGQGAREQYF
TGTGCCAGCAGTTTATTGGGCCAGGGGGCGAGGGAGCAGTACTTC
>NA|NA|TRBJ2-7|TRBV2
CASRADLELDEQYF
TGTGCCAGCAGGGCAGATCTGGAGCTGGACGAGCAGTACTTC
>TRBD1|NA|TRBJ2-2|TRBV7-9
CASSVGTGETGELFF
TGTGCCAGCAGCGTGGGGACAGGAGAGACCGGGGAGCTGTTTTTT
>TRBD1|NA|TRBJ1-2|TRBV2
CASSGGTGGADGYTF
TGTGCCAGCAGTGGGGGGACAGGGGGCGCAGATGGCTACACCTTC
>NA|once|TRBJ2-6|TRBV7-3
CAGGRYVMDSPWASGANVLTF
TGTGCCGGGGGACGGTACGTAATGGACAGTCCGTGGGCCTCTGGGGCCAACGTCCTGACTTTC